The entry below gives a single T cell receptor (beta chain) sequence along with its context. Original analysis: Amplifying reference gene primers gave estimates of nucleated cell counts. Clones were sequenced by immunoSEQ multiplex PCR, and TCRdb holds only the in-frame ones, with some missing. That table supplies the V and J calls and clone size; D and trimming were determined from the DNA. The repertoire holds 300,000 to 350,000 clones, with around 90% as singletons. The record originates from a study of blood T cell repertoires in COVID-19. Overall study context: T cells, B-cell-depleted T cells, or PBMCs supplied cDNA or gDNA.

The study drew participants aged roughly 18 to 95 years from some 25 US areas. In assigning cohorts, the study relied on participant-reported clinical history. CDR3 size: 13 residues. V was trimmed by 7 bases and J by 4 bases, leaving 11 bases between them. Sequenced material: PBMCs or T cells enriched from blood (not recorded which). The TCR comes from a woman in her late teens or twenties with acute COVID-19. The rearrangement links TRBV12-3 or TRBV12-4 to TRBJ1-3; tentatively, D is TRBD1 (6 bases). The CDR3 bases are TGTGCCAGCACCGGGGGGGCGGGAAACACCATATATTTT. Protein sequence: CASTGGAGNTIYF.